These 15 T cell receptor beta chains were all obtained from the same sample, sequenced in a study of memory CD4+ T cells and cytomegalovirus serostatus (dated by TCRdb to between 2018 and 2021). Single viable CD3+CD4+CD8-CD45RO+ cells were sorted as memory CD4+ T cells on a FACSAria II. The protocol used for the library was the immunoSEQ multiplex PCR assay. TCRdb's version of the immuneACCESS table is confined to in-frame rearrangements and falls short of the full clone set. An unresolved V gene accounts for under half of the shortfall where checked; the remainder is of unknown origin. In this sample the table shows some 87,000 clones, about 80% of which occur a single time. The ten largest clonotypes hold around 3.6% of the sample. Sequenced sample: memory CD4+ T cells from blood. The receptors here all came from an adult in good health and CMV-seropositive.

This rearrangement joins TRBV19 to TRBJ2-6, with D possibly matching TRBD2 (6 bases). The length of the CDR3 is 18 residues. Per the germline V gene, CDR1 is LNHDA and CDR2 is SQIVND (reference sequence). Trimming shortened V by 8 bases and J by 3 bases, and 23 bases separated the two germline ends. This chain's CDR3 is CASRNPGDASRGANVLTF. DNA for the CDR3: TGTGCCAGTCGAAACCCGGGAGACGCAAGTCGTGGGGCCAACGTCCTGACTTTC.

The V call is TRBV28, the J call TRBJ2-3; 8 nucleotides line up with TRBD2. CDR1 MDHEN and CDR2 SYDVKM come from the germline V gene. J was trimmed by 3 bases and V by 7 bases; bases with no gene match: 18. The CDR3 contains 18 residues. The CDR3, as DNA: TGTGCCAGCACCCCTGCGTATTTGGGACTAGGACAGACAGATACGCAGTATTTT. Translating it yields CASTPAYLGLGQTDTQYF.

The J gene is TRBJ2-2, the V gene TRBV6-1; D might be TRBD1 (5 bases). The CDR3 loop spans 14 amino acids. Per germline, CDR1 MNHNS and CDR2 SASEGT. V dropped 10 bases and J dropped 5 bases, with 17 bases sitting between them. Here the CDR3 reads CATDARTLTGELFF. CDR3 DNA sequence: TGTGCCACTGACGCAAGGACATTAACCGGGGAGCTGTTTTTT.

V gene TRBV10-3 combines with J gene TRBJ2-2; 8 nucleotides line up with TRBD1. The CDR3 extends over 16 amino acids. Germline CDR1 and CDR2: ENHRY and SYGVKD. V lost 6 bases, J lost 1 base, and 7 bases stayed unmatched. This CDR3 reads CAIRQTGTGNTGELFF. CDR3 sequence (DNA): TGTGCCATCAGACAAACCGGGACAGGGAACACCGGGGAGCTGTTTTTT.

The genes are TRBV28 and TRBJ1-5; the D is unclear. This CDR3 is built from 14 residues. Germline-derived CDR1 and CDR2 are MDHEN and SYDVKM. V was pared by 6 bases and J by 1 base, with 10 bases between. CDR3 sequence: CASRVGLSNQPQHF. CDR3 DNA: TGTGCCAGCAGGGTAGGGCTGAGCAATCAGCCCCAGCATTTT.

The chain employs TRBV27 and TRBJ2-1, with a weak D call TRBD2 (6 bases). Between the trimmed V and J ends, which lost 5 bases and 5 bases, there was a span of 16 bases. The germline CDR1 and CDR2 sequences are MNHEY and SMNVEV (reference sequence). There are 15 residues in the CDR3. The CDR3 DNA reads TGTGCCAGCAGTCCCCGGGGACTGCAAGACAATGAGCAGTTCTTC. It specifies CASSPRGLQDNEQFF.

The J gene is TRBJ2-5, the V gene TRBV5-6; 7 bases fit TRBD2. Per germline, CDR1 SGHDT and CDR2 YYEEEE. V trimming: 2 bases; J trimming: 1 base; junction bases outside the gene matches: 8. The CDR3 runs 16 residues. CDR3 coding DNA: TGTGCCAGCAGCTTCGTGGGAGGGATGACCCAAGAGACCCAGTACTTC. Translated: CASSFVGGMTQETQYF. Based on the CDR3 plus reference TRBV5-6 and TRBJ2-5, the full variable domain is DAGVTQSPTHLIKTRGQQVTLRCSPKSGHDTVSWYQQALGQGPQFIFQYYEEEERQRGNFPDRFSGHQFPNYSSELNVNALLLGDSALYLCASSFVGGMTQETQYFGPGTRLLVL.

This clone was detected only once. The V gene is TRBV6-5, the J gene TRBJ1-3; D not certain. Germline lookup yields CDR1 MNHEY and CDR2 SVGAGI. The CDR3 totals 14 residues. V lost 6 bases, J lost 0 bases, and 9 bases lay in between. CDR3: CASRDAHSGNTIYF. CDR3 nucleotide sequence: TGTGCCAGCAGGGACGCACACTCTGGAAACACCATATATTTT.

The V call is TRBV19, the J call TRBJ1-1, with a tentative D call TRBD1 (6 bases). This CDR3 has 13 amino acids. The germline V gene encodes CDR1 LNHDA and CDR2 SQIVND (reference sequence). The ends were cut back, 5 bases at V and 3 bases at J, with 10 bases in the middle. The DNA for the CDR3 is TGTGCCAGTAGTTTCGCAGGGGACACTGAAGCTTTCTTT. This codes for CASSFAGDTEAFF.

This clone has only a few counts. The V gene is TRBV25-1, the J gene TRBJ1-3; 8 nucleotides match TRBD1. Trimming removed 6 bases from V and 1 base from J; junction bases left unmatched: 5. This CDR3 is built from 15 residues. Looked up from germline, CDR1 is MGHDK and CDR2 is SYGVNS. As DNA, the CDR3 is TGTGCCAGCAGATCGGACAGGGATTCTGGAAACACCATATATTTT. Translated: CASRSDRDSGNTIYF.

As to this clone: At one end the junction does not follow the germline gene, possibly because of a read error. V gene TRBV7-2 combines with J gene TRBJ1-1; D remains ambiguous. Germline V gives CDR1 SGHTA, CDR2 FQGNSA. This CDR3 is built from 12 residues. The CDR3 is CASSIAWSEAFF. CDR3 bases: TGTGCCAGCAGCATAGCGTGGAGTGAAGCTTTCTTT.

The chain has TRBV7-2 and TRBJ1-2; 8 nucleotides match TRBD1. Germline V CDR1 and CDR2: SGHTA, FQGNSA. Trimming cost V 1 base and J 4 bases; bases outside gene matches: 5. This CDR3 comprises 15 residues. CDR3 DNA: TGTGCCAGCAGCTTAGGTGGACAGGGTGCCTATGGCTACACCTTC. Its protein product is CASSLGGQGAYGYTF.

The rearrangement links TRBV5-8 to TRBJ1-4; D ambiguous. Per germline, CDR1 SGHTS and CDR2 YDEGEE. Trimming took off 0 bases at V and 5 bases at J, with 11 bases between the two ends. This CDR3 region has 15 residues. CDR3 loop: CASSLGGGLNEKLFF. The DNA for the CDR3 is TGTGCCAGCAGCTTGGGTGGCGGACTGAATGAAAAACTGTTTTTT. Complete variable domain (other parts from reference TRBV5-8 and TRBJ1-4): EAGVTQSPTHLIKTRGQQATLRCSPISGHTSVYWYQQALGLGLQFLLWYDEGEERNRGNFPPRFSGRQFPNYSSELNVNALELEDSALYLCASSLGGGLNEKLFFGSGTQLSVL.

This clone was recorded a few times. The rearrangement links TRBV5-4 to TRBJ1-4; D is perhaps TRBD1 (5 bases). CDR3 length: 15 amino acids. Between the trimmed V and J ends, which lost 0 bases and 6 bases, there was a span of 12 bases. CDR1 is SGHNT, CDR2 YYREEE, per germline (reference sequence). CDR3 loop: CASSLGGASDEKLFF. DNA for the CDR3: TGTGCCAGCAGCTTGGGAGGGGCGTCCGATGAAAAACTGTTTTTT. Full variable domain (outside the CDR3, taken from reference TRBV5-4 and TRBJ1-4): ETGVTQSPTHLIKTRGQQVTLRCSSQSGHNTVSWYQQALGQGPQFIFQYYREEENGRGNFPPRFSGLQFPNYSSELNVNALELDDSALYLCASSLGGASDEKLFFGSGTQLSVL.

The gene calls are TRBV25-1 and TRBJ2-4, with a weak D call TRBD2 (5 bases). V was pared by 1 base and J by 8 bases, with 9 bases between. Germline CDR1 is MGHDK and CDR2 is SYGVNS. This CDR3 spans 13 amino acids. This chain's CDR3 is CASSEFASHIQYF. The DNA for the CDR3 is TGTGCCAGCAGTGAATTCGCTAGCCACATTCAGTACTTC.